This T cell receptor beta chain is from a study of T-cell reconstitution after alpha-beta-depleted transplantation in children. The CDR3 runs to 15 residues. V gave up 6 bases and J gave up 7 bases; unmatched junction bases: 9. Germline CDR1 and CDR2: SGHTA and FQGNSA. Regarding this clonotype: Its target is not known.

For TCRbeta, the library was prepared with unique molecular identifiers. TCRdb reprocessed the PCR reads with MiXCR, giving one entry per CDR3 protein. This sample yields fewer than 550,000 distinct CDR3 sequences, of which around 15% are seen a single time; 25% to 30% belongs to the top ten. Study-level results: Reported findings indicate that, about two months after transplant, alpha-beta T cells came from several hundred expanded clones, which were derived from non-depleted graft cells. The authors attributed T-cell counts and diversity one year after transplant mostly to newly produced T cells. It was surviving recipient T cells and thymic progenitors that gave some patients high TCRbeta diversity at day 60.

The J gene is TRBJ1-6, the V gene TRBV7-2; 7 nucleotides align to TRBD1. The TCR comes from a boy under two years old who had a stem cell transplant for Wiskott-Aldrich syndrome, so the T cells may come from the graft donor. Sequencing used PBMCs, mostly from graft donor cells, obtained 360 days after TCRalphabeta/CD19-depleted stem cell transplant. The CDR3 loop reads CASRAPGTVNSPLHF. The CDR3 coding sequence is TGTGCCAGCAGGGCCCCCGGGACAGTCAATTCACCCCTCCACTTT.